The 24 T cell receptor beta chains below all came from one sample that was sequenced in a study of blood T cell repertoires in COVID-19. Here immunoSEQ multiplex PCR was the method, and the copy in TCRdb shows in-frame clones only, minus some. The repertoire holds a few hundred thousand clones, with about 88% as singletons. Material: peripheral blood. The receptors originated from a man in his fifties or sixties with acute or convalescent COVID-19.

CDR3 bases: TGTGCCAGCAGCAACCGGGACAGGGAAGGCTACACCTTC. Translated, it gives CASSNRDREGYTF. The chain has TRBV7-9 and TRBJ1-2, with 9 bases lining up with TRBD1. The CDR3 runs to 13 residues. CDR1 SEHNR and CDR2 FQNEAQ come from the germline V gene (reference sequence). With 5 bases clipped from V and 8 bases from J, the junction kept 6 bases outside the gene matches.

CDR3 sequence reads: CASSHHRTGRAPPLHF. DNA for the CDR3: TGCGCCAGCAGTCACCATAGGACAGGGCGGGCTCCACCCCTCCACTTT. V is TRBV23-1 and J is TRBJ1-6, with 8 bases matching TRBD1. TRBV23-1 is assigned to the ORF class and has an uncertain function. The CDR3 is 16 amino acids. J was trimmed by 11 bases and V by 3 bases; bases with no gene match: 12.

This clone was counted between two and nine times. The rearrangement joins TRBV3-1 (or the pseudogene TRBV3-2) to TRBJ2-1; 9 bases fit TRBD2. V lost 0 bases to trimming and J lost 6 bases; unmatched junction nucleotides: 9. The CDR3 has 17 residues. The V gene's germline CDR1 is LGHDT and CDR2 YNNKEL (reference sequence). The DNA of the CDR3 is TGTGCCAGCAGCCAAGATAGGGTAGCGGGGGCGTTCAATGAGCAGTTCTTC. Protein: CASSQDRVAGAFNEQFF.

V usage is TRBV7-2 and J usage is TRBJ1-2; D is possibly TRBD1 (6 bases). Trimming removed 3 bases from V and 8 bases from J, with 16 bases in between. The germline V gene has CDR1 SGHTA and CDR2 FQGNSA. The CDR3 is made up of 14 amino acids. The CDR3 DNA is TGTGCCAGCAGCTTGGATTCAGGGGAGCGCGGCTACACCTTC. It codes for CASSLDSGERGYTF.

The chain employs TRBV11-2 and TRBJ1-2, with 7 bases aligning to TRBD1. The CDR3 length is 14 residues. Germline V gene sequence: CDR1 SGHAT, CDR2 FQNNGV. Germline trimming cut 5 bases from V and 3 bases from J; bases unmatched to any gene: 6. In nucleotides, the CDR3 is TGTGCCAGCAGCCTATTAGGGACAGACTATGGCTACACCTTC. Its translation: CASSLLGTDYGYTF.

CDR3: CASSPLDRGAYNEQFF. The CDR3 DNA reads as TGTGCCAGCTCACCACTGGATCGGGGGGCCTACAATGAGCAGTTCTTC. The chain couples TRBV18 to TRBJ2-1; TRBD2 matches 7 bases. The V gene end was trimmed by 1 base and the J gene end by 2 bases; junction bases not matched to a gene: 5. The CDR3 runs 16 residues. Germline lookup yields CDR1 KGHSH and CDR2 LQKENI.

The V call is TRBV27, the J call TRBJ2-4; 14 bases map to TRBD2. With 5 bases clipped from V and 6 bases from J, the junction kept 9 bases outside the gene matches. Germline CDR1 is MNHEY and CDR2 is SMNVEV (reference sequence). This CDR3 is built from 17 residues. CDR3 amino acids: CASSPRLAGGPRNIQYF. The CDR3 DNA reads TGTGCCAGCAGTCCCAGACTAGCGGGGGGGCCGAGAAACATTCAGTACTTC.

J is TRBJ1-2 and V is TRBV28; D remains ambiguous. V lost 4 bases to trimming and J lost 7 bases, with 10 bases between them. Per the germline V gene, CDR1 is MDHEN and CDR2 is SYDVKM. The CDR3 extends over 12 amino acids. The CDR3 bases are TGTGCCAGCAGTTCGGGGTCCCTTGGCTACACCTTC. Amino acid sequence: CASSSGSLGYTF.

The rearrangement links TRBV5-1 to TRBJ2-3; perhaps TRBD1 as D (5 bases). The CDR3 is 15 residues long. Trimming removed 2 bases from V and 2 bases from J, with 12 bases in between. Germline V CDR1 and CDR2: SGHRS, YFSETQ. The CDR3 DNA follows: TGCGCCAGCAGCTTTCGTGGGGCGAACACAGATACGCAGTATTTT. It encodes CASSFRGANTDTQYF.

This rearrangement joins TRBV18 to TRBJ1-5; no firm D call. With 3 bases removed from V and 0 bases from J, the gap between germline ends came to 6 bases. The germline V gene encodes CDR1 KGHSH and CDR2 LQKENI. The CDR3 is 14 amino acids. This CDR3 reads CASSPQHSNQPQHF. For the CDR3, the DNA is TGTGCCAGCTCACCTCAACATAGCAATCAGCCCCAGCATTTT.

This chain links TRBV5-4 with TRBJ2-5; TRBD2 matches at 9 bases. Germline loops: CDR1 SGHNT, CDR2 YYREEE (reference sequence). Trimming at V came to 1 base and at J to 9 bases, leaving 16 bases not matched to a gene. This CDR3 has 17 residues. The CDR3 nucleotides are TGTGCCAGCAGCTTGCGCCAGGGGTGGAGCGGGGGGCCCTCCCAGTACTTC. It translates to CASSLRQGWSGGPSQYF.

This clone turned up a few times. V and J are TRBV28 and TRBJ1-2; 10 bases agree with TRBD1. The trim removed 3 bases at V and 2 bases at J, leaving 12 bases unmatched. The CDR3 length is 18 residues. The V gene's germline CDR1 is MDHEN and CDR2 SYDVKM. CDR3 amino acids: CASSLTKHGTGVNYGYTF. DNA of the CDR3: TGTGCCAGCAGTTTGACGAAACACGGGACAGGGGTAAACTATGGCTACACCTTC.

The genes are TRBV20-1 and TRBJ1-1; D uncertain. Germline CDR1 DFQATT, CDR2 SNEGSKA (reference sequence). The CDR3 has 12 amino acids. Trimming removed 3 bases from V and 6 bases from J, with 11 bases in between. CDR3 bases: TGCAGTGCTAGTTCGTCGGAGCCTGAAGCTTTCTTT. This codes for CSASSSEPEAFF.

Only a few counts were recorded for this clone. J is TRBJ1-2 and V is TRBV12-3 or TRBV12-4; TRBD1 might be the D (5 bases). The CDR3 is 13 residues long. Trimming took off 5 bases at V and 2 bases at J, with 9 bases between the two ends. The CDR3 loop is CASSRDLNYGYTF. The CDR3 nucleotides read TGTGCCAGCAGTCGGGACTTGAACTATGGCTACACCTTC.

The chain uses TRBV2 and TRBJ2-6; D may be TRBD1 (5 bases). V was shortened by 7 bases and J by 0 bases, with 10 bases between the two germline ends. The CDR3 is 15 amino acids. Germline values: CDR1 SNHLY, CDR2 FYNNEI. The CDR3: CASTRVSSGANVLTF. CDR3 DNA sequence: TGTGCCAGCACCAGGGTAAGCTCTGGGGCCAACGTCCTGACTTTC. Supplemented by reference TRBV2 and TRBJ2-6, the full variable domain reads EPEVTQTPSHQVTQMGQEVILRCVPISNHLYFYWYRQILGQKVEFLVSFYNNEISEKSEIFDDQFSVERPDGSNFTLKIRSTKLEDSAMYFCASTRVSSGANVLTFGAGSRLTVL.

The chain links TRBV2 to TRBJ1-1; possible D gene TRBD1, 6 bases. The CDR3 is made up of 12 amino acids. The V end lost 4 bases, the J end lost 8 bases, and 11 bases lay between the germline ends. CDR1 is SNHLY and CDR2 is FYNNEI in the germline V gene. The CDR3 DNA is TGTGCCAGCAGTGGGACAGCCTCCGAAGCTTTCTTT. Amino acid sequence: CASSGTASEAFF.

The gene calls are TRBV29-1 and TRBJ2-7, with 7 bases that match TRBD1. Losses at the gene ends were 7 bases for V and 2 bases for J; bases not matched to a gene: 8. The germline V gene encodes CDR1 SQVTM and CDR2 ANQGSEA. This CDR3 is 13 amino acids long. The CDR3 sequence is CSGTTGIPYEQYF. CDR3 nucleotide sequence: TGCAGCGGTACGACAGGGATCCCCTACGAGCAGTACTTC.

J is TRBJ1-5 and V is TRBV7-2, with D possibly TRBD1 on 5 matching bases. V was pared by 4 bases and J by 4 bases, with 14 bases between. CDR1 is SGHTA and CDR2 is FQGNSA in the germline V gene. The length of the CDR3 is 15 residues. The CDR3 here is CASSSQTGTNQPQHF. CDR3 bases: TGTGCCAGCAGCTCCCAGACGGGGACTAATCAGCCCCAGCATTTT.

The genes are TRBV10-3 and TRBJ1-4; D might be TRBD1 (6 bases). The CDR3 is made up of 14 amino acids. The V gene's germline CDR1 is ENHRY and CDR2 SYGVKD. Trimming cost V 3 bases and J 4 bases, with 9 bases left between them. The CDR3 coding sequence is TGTGCCATCAGTGAAGGGGGATTTAATGAAAAACTGTTTTTT. Translated, it gives CAISEGGFNEKLFF.

The gene calls are TRBV11-2 and TRBJ2-7; 8 nucleotides agree with TRBD1. The CDR3 is 17 residues long. Germline lookup yields CDR1 SGHAT and CDR2 FQNNGV. The V segment lost 1 base and the J segment 2 bases; nucleotides outside the gene matches: 10. The CDR3: CASSLVDWAGGPYEQYF. DNA for the CDR3: TGTGCCAGCAGCTTAGTTGACTGGGCAGGGGGCCCCTACGAGCAGTACTTC.

This clone appeared a few times. One end of the junction varies from germline; a read error may be responsible. The chain recombines TRBV6-1 with TRBJ1-1; D ambiguous. This CDR3 is 16 amino acids long. CDR1 and CDR2 from the germline V gene are MNHNS and SASEGT. For the CDR3, the DNA is TGTGCCAGCACTGAAATACATTCTGCAGGGAACACTGAAGCTTTCTTT. It encodes CASTEIHSAGNTEAFF.

In this sample, this clone turned up a few times. The chain combines TRBV7-9 with TRBJ2-7; 9 bases match TRBD1. The CDR3 spans 15 residues. V was pared by 5 bases and J by 0 bases, with 5 bases of the junction left unmatched. CDR1 and CDR2 (germline): SEHNR, FQNEAQ (reference sequence). Written as DNA, the CDR3 is TGTGCCAGCAGCGGCCGGGACAGGGTCTCCTACGAGCAGTACTTC. Its protein product is CASSGRDRVSYEQYF.

This chain links TRBV18 with TRBJ1-1, with D perhaps TRBD1 (5 bases). The germline V gene has CDR1 KGHSH and CDR2 LQKENI. CDR3 length: 15 residues. Trimming left V 0 bases short and J 0 bases short, with 8 bases between. As DNA, the CDR3 is TGTGCCAGCTCACCACCGCGGGGGGTGAACACTGAAGCTTTCTTT. Amino acid sequence: CASSPPRGVNTEAFF.

The rearrangement joins TRBV19 to TRBJ1-1; D not certain. The CDR3 spans 13 residues. Trimming left V 4 bases short and J 11 bases short, with 17 bases between. The germline V gene encodes CDR1 LNHDA and CDR2 SQIVND (reference sequence). In nucleotides, the CDR3 is TGTGCCAGTAGTACTCAAGGTGGCCTCGGGGCTTTCTTT. It encodes CASSTQGGLGAFF.